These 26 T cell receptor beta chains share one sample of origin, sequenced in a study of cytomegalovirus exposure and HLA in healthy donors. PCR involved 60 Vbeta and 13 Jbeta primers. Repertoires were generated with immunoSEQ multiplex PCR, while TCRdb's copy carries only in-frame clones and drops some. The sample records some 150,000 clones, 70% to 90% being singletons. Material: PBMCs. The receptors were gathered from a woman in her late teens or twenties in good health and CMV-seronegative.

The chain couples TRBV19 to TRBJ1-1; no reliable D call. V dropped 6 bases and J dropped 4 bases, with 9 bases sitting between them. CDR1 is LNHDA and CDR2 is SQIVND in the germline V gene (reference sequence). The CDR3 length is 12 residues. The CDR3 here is CASSWSSTEAFF. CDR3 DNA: TGTGCCAGTAGCTGGAGTAGCACTGAAGCTTTCTTT.

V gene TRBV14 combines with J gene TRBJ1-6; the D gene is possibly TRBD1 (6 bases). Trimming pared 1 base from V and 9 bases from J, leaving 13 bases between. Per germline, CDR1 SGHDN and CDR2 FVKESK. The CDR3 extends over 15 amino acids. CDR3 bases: TGTGCCAGCAGCCAAGGAGGGGGGGCCATTTCACCCCTCCACTTT. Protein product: CASSQGGGAISPLHF.

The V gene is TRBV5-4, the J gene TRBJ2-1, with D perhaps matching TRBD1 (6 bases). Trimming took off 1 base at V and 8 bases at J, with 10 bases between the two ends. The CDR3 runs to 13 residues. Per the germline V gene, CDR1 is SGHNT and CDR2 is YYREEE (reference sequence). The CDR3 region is CASSLMGADEQFF. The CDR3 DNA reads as TGTGCCAGCAGCTTGATGGGGGCTGATGAGCAGTTCTTC. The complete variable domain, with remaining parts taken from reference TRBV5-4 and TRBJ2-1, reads ETGVTQSPTHLIKTRGQQVTLRCSSQSGHNTVSWYQQALGQGPQFIFQYYREEENGRGNFPPRFSGLQFPNYSSELNVNALELDDSALYLCASSLMGADEQFFGPGTRLTVL.

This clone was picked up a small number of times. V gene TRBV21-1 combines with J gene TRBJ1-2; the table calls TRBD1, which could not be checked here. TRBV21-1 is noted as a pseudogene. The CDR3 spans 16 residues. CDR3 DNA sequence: TGTGCCAGCAGCATGCTGGTAGGGGAAGTGTTTCATGGCTACACCTTC. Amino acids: CASSMLVGEVFHGYTF.

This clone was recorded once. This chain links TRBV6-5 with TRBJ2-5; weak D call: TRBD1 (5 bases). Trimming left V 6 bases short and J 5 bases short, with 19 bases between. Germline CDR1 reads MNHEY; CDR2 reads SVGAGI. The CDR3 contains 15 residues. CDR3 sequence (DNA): TGTGCCAGCAGACTTGATCGGGTCCCAGGGGAGACCCAGTACTTC. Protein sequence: CASRLDRVPGETQYF.

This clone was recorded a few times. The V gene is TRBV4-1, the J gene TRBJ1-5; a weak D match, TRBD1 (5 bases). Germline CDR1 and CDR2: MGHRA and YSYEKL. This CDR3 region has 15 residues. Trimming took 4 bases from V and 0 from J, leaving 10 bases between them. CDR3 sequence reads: CASSRDSYSNQPQHF. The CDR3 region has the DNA TGCGCCAGCAGCCGCGACAGTTATAGCAATCAGCCCCAGCATTTT.

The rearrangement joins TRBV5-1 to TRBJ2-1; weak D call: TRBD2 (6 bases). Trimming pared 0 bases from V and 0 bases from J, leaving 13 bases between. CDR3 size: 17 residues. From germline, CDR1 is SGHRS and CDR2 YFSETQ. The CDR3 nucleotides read TGCGCCAGCAGCTTGGGGGGTGGGGGGAGCTCCTACAATGAGCAGTTCTTC. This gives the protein CASSLGGGGSSYNEQFF.

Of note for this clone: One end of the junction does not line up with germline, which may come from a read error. The chain's CDR3 is CASSLAGLASHEQYF. In DNA form, the CDR3 reads TGTGCCAGCAGCTTAGCGGGACTAGCCTCCCACGAGCAGTACTTC. V is TRBV7-2 and J is TRBJ2-7, with TRBD2 identical over 9 bases. Germline-derived CDR1 and CDR2 are SGHTA and FQGNSA. The CDR3 sequence is 15 residues long.

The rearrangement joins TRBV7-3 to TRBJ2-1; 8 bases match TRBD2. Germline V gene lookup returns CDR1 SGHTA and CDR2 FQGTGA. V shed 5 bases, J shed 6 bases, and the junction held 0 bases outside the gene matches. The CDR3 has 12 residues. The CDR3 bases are TGTGCCAGCAGCGCGGGGGGCAATGAGCAGTTCTTC. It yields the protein CASSAGGNEQFF.

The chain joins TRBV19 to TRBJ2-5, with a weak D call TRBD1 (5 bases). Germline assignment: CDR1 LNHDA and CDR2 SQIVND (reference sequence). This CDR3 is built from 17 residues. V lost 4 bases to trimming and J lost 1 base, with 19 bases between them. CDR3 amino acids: CASSKAKVGRVQETQYF. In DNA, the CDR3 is TGTGCCAGTAGTAAGGCAAAGGTTGGCAGGGTCCAAGAGACCCAGTACTTC.

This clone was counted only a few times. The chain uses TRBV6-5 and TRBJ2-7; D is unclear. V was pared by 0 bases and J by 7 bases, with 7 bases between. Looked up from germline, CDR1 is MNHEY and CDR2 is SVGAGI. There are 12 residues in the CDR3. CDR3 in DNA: TGTGCCAGCAGTTACTCGAGGCTTGAGCAGTACTTC. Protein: CASSYSRLEQYF.

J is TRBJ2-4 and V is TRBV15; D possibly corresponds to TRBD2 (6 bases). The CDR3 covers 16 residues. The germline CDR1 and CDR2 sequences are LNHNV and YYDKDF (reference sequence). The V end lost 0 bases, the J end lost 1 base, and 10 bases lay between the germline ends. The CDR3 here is CATSREAGGAKNIQYF. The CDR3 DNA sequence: TGTGCCACCAGCAGAGAAGCGGGTGGGGCCAAAAACATTCAGTACTTC.

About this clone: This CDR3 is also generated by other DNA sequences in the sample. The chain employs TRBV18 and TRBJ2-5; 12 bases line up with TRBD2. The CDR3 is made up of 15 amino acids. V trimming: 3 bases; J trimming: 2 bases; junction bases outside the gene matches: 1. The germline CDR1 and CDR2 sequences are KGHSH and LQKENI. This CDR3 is CASSPLAGGQETQYF. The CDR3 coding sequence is TGTGCCAGCTCACCCCTAGCGGGGGGGCAAGAGACCCAGTACTTC.

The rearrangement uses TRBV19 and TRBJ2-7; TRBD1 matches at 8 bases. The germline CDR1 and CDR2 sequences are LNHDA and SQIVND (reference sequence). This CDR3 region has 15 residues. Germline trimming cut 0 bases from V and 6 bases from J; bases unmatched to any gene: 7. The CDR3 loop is CASSIEGQVVCEQYF. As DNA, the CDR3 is TGTGCCAGTAGTATAGAGGGACAGGTCGTTTGCGAGCAGTACTTC. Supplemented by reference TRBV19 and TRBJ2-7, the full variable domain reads DGGITQSPKYLFRKEGQNVTLSCEQNLNHDAMYWYRQDPGQGLRLIYYSQIVNDFQKGDIAEGYSVSREKKESFPLTVTSAQKNPTAFYLCASSIEGQVVCEQYFGPGTRLTVT.

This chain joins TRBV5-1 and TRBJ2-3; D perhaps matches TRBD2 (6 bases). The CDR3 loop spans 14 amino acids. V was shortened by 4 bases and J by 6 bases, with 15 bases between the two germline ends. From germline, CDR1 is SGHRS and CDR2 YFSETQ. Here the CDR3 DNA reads TGCGCCAGCAGCACCAAGTCGGGGGTGGATACGCAGTATTTT. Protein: CASSTKSGVDTQYF.

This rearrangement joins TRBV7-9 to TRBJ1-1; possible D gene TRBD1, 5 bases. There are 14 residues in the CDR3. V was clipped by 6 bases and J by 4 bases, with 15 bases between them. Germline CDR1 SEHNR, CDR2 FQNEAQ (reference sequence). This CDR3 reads CASSFYGGSTEAFF. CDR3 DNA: TGTGCCAGCAGTTTTTACGGGGGGAGCACTGAAGCTTTCTTT.

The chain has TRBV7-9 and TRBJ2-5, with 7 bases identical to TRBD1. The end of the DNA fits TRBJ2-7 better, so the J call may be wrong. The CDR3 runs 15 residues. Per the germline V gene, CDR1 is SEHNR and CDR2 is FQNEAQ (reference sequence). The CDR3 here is CASSLARGGGDEQYF. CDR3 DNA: TGTGCCAGCAGCTTAGCGCGAGGGGGCGGAGACGAGCAGTACTTC.

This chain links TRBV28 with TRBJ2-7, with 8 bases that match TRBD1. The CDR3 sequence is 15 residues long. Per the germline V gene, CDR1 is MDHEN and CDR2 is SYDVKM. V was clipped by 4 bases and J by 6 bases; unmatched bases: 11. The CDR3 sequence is CASSSIGTGQGEQYF. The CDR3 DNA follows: TGTGCCAGCAGTTCGATCGGGACAGGACAGGGCGAGCAGTACTTC.

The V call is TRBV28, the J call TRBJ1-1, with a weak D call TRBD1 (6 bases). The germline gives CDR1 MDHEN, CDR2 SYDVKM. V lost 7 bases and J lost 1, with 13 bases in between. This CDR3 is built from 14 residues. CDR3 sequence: CASTQTGWNTEAFF. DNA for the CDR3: TGTGCCAGCACCCAAACAGGGTGGAACACTGAAGCTTTCTTT.

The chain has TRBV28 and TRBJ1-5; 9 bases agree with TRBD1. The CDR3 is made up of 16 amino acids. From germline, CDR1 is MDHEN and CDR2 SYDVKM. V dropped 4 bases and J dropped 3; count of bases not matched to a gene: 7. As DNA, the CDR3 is TGTGCCAGCAGTTCGTGGACAGGGGTGGACAATCAGCCCCAGCATTTT. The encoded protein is CASSSWTGVDNQPQHF.

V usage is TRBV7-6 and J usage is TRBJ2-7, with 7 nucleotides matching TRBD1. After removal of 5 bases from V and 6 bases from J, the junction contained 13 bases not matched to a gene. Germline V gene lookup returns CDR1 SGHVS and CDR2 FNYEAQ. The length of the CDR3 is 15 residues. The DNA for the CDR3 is TGTGCCAGCAGCCCTAGTCCCGGGACAGCTTCCGAGCAGTACTTC. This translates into CASSPSPGTASEQYF.

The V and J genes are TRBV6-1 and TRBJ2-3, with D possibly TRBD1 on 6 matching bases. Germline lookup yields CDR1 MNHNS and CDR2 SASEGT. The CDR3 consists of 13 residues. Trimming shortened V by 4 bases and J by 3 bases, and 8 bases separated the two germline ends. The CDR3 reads CASSATGTDTQYF. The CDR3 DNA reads TGTGCCAGCAGTGCTACAGGGACAGATACGCAGTATTTT.

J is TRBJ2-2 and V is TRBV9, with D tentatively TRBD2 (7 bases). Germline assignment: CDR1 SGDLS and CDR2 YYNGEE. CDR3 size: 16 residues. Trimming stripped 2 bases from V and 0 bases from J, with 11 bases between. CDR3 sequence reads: CASSVGGAANTGELFF. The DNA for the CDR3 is TGTGCCAGCAGCGTTGGGGGGGCGGCGAACACCGGGGAGCTGTTTTTT.

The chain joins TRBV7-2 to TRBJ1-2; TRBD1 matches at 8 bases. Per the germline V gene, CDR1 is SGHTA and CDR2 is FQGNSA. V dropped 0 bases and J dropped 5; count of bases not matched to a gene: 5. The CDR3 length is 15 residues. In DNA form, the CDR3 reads TGTGCCAGCAGCTTAGCGCGGACAGGGTGGTATGGCTACACCTTC. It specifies CASSLARTGWYGYTF.

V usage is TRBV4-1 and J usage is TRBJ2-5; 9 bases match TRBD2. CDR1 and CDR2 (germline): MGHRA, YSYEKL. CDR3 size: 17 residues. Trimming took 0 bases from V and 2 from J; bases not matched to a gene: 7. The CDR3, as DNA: TGCGCCAGCAGCCAAGAGGGTCCTAGCGGGGTTCAAGAGACCCAGTACTTC. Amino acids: CASSQEGPSGVQETQYF.

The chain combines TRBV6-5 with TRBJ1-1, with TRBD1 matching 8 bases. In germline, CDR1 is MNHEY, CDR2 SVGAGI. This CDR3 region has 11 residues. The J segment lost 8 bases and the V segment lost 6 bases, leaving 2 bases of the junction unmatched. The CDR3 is CASSPGGEAFF. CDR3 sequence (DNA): TGTGCCAGCAGCCCAGGGGGCGAAGCTTTCTTT.